This record concerns one T cell receptor beta chain sequence. The data were taken from a study of T-cell memory formation after mild COVID-19. At the level of the study: Among the donors, TCR clusters were largely specific to each donor.

V shed 5 bases and J 5 bases; nucleotides not matched to a gene: 6. The CDR3 is made up of 15 amino acids. With constant-segment primers, 5'RACE yielded cDNA libraries of TCR alpha and TCR beta that carried sample barcodes and UMIs. MiXCR, applied by TCRdb to the 5' RACE reads, yields one record per CDR3 protein. Altogether a few hundred thousand distinct CDR3 sequences are present, 15% to 20% being singletons, with the ten largest covering roughly 21%. This chain connects TRBV12-3 or TRBV12-4 to TRBJ2-2, with 9 bases lining up with TRBD2. Sequencing used PBMCs or a T cell subset sorted from them (not recorded which). The sequence was collected from a man younger than 30 who had mild COVID-19 (a few samples of this study predate the infection). Cell type and time point are not known. CDR3 coding DNA: TGTGCCAGCAGTCCGACTAGCGGCCGAACCGGGGAGCTGTTTTTT. Amino acid sequence: CASSPTSGRTGELFF.